Given below is one T cell receptor beta chain in context. The antigen it binds to is not known. One junction end does not reproduce the germline sequence, and a read error may be involved. Libraries were prepared through multiplex PCR. These reads were obtained on an Illumina HiSeq 2500. TCRbeta libraries were constructed through three rounds of nested PCR with primers (Table S4) according to protocols modified from ARM-PCR. Before sequencing, PCR products in the 200-500 bp range were cut out of the gel and cleaned up using the QIAquick gel extraction kit. In the source study's methods: Reads were cleaned using Trimmomatic, were merged into complete CDR3 sequences using FLASH, and were assigned to V(D)J germline segments using MiTCR. Clonal diversity was calculated as the inverse Simpson's index using VDJtools. Productive reads were defined as in-frame sequences without a premature stop codon. TCRdb's own reprocessing of the public reads used fastp at Q25 and MiXCR and kept productive beta chains. CDR3 protein sequences are deduplicated, and each keeps its most common genes and DNA. TCRdb assigned the V and J calls; the authors' analysis was not used. The table for this sample lists about 85,000 distinct CDR3 sequences; about 61% of them were counted only once. The ten most abundant clones make up 15% of the sample.

Per the germline V gene (reference sequence), DFQATT is the CDR1 and SNEGSKA is the CDR2. The CDR3 starts with the cysteine, ends with the phenylalanine, and has 14 residues. Of the read, only the CDR3 DNA is kept; its 42 bases are in frame from base 1. The sample comes from a study of tumor and adjacent non-tumor tissue in lung cancer (dated by TCRdb to the late 2010s). Broadly, across the study: The cohort included approximately 13 adenocarcinoma, a couple of squamous cell carcinoma and 1 small cell lung cancer patients. Bulk TCRbeta repertoires were compared between lung tumor tissue and matched distant non-tumor lung tissue obtained from fewer than 16 lung cancer patients. Sequencing generated a total of 125,075,908 productive TCRbeta reads, averaging roughly 4.4 million reads per sample. For each patient, one tumor sample and one normal lung sample were taken, giving roughly 30 paired specimens that underwent TCRbeta CDR3 sequencing. Ages among the approximately 15 patients ranged from about 30 to 85 years, there were roughly 10 men and 5 women, and disease was at TNM stage I to III. What the research found in general, with its limitations: Only around 14 patients were in the cohort, and the authors stated that larger samples and more detailed clinical data are needed. Because peripheral blood was not sequenced, blood TCRbeta repertoires in the lung cancer patients of the study were not examined. The top 100 clones made up a significantly larger cumulative share of the repertoire in normal lung than in tumor tissue. Significantly higher TCR diversity was found in younger patients, and higher tumor TCR diversity was associated with shorter overall and disease-free survival. Tumor tissue showed significantly greater TCR diversity (inverse Simpson) than normal lung tissue (approximately 400 vs 170, P = 0.0075, Mann-Whitney U test). The methods do not name the sequencing platform or mention unique molecular identifiers.

RNA was isolated from bulk unsorted tissue, and RNA quality was assessed with a NanoDrop ND-1000 and an Agilent 2100. The donors were newly diagnosed lung cancer patients admitted for thoracic surgery in China from August to November 2014 who had not received prior chemotherapy. Patients who had received previous radiotherapy or chemotherapy, or who had another concurrent cancer, were excluded from the study. Surgical tissue pieces of roughly 1-2.2 cm3 were preserved in RNAlater solution and stored at -80 °C until use. The sequence derives from a man between 65 and 79 years old with non-small cell lung cancer. The sequenced material came from lung tumor tissue. The chain uses TRBV20-1 and TRBJ1-1; a weak D assignment points to TRBD1 (6 bases agree). The CDR3 region has the sequence CSVRDIRGDTEAFF. The bases are TGCAGTGTTAGAGATATCAGGGGTGACACTGAAGCTTTCTTT.